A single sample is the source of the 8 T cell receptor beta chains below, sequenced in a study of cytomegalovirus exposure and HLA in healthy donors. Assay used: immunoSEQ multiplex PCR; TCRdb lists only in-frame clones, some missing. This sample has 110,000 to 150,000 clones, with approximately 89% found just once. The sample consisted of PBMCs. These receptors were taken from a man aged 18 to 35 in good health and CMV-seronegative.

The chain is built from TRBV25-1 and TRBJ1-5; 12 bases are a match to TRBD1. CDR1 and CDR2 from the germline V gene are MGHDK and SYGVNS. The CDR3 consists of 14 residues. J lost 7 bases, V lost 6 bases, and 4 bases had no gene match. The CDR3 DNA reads TGTGCCAGCAGGGGGACAGGGGGCCACCAGCCCCAGCATTTT. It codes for CASRGTGGHQPQHF. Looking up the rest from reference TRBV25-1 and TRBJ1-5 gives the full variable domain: EADIYQTPRYLVIGTGKKITLECSQTMGHDKMYWYQQDPGMELHLIHYSYGVNSTEKGDLSSESTVSRIRTEHFPLTLESARPSHTSQYLCASRGTGGHQPQHFGDGTRLSIL.

In nucleotides, the CDR3 is TGTGCCAGCAGTTACACCCGTCGGGGAACAAATTCACCCCTCCACTTT. Translating gives CASSYTRRGTNSPLHF. The rearrangement uses TRBV6-5 and TRBJ1-6; D is undetermined. Trimming cost V 2 bases and J 7 bases, with 15 bases left between them. This CDR3 region has 16 residues. Looked up from germline, CDR1 is MNHEY and CDR2 is SVGAGI.

CDR3 sequence reads: CASSLEYGNSGYTF. The CDR3 DNA reads TGTGCCAGCAGCTTGGAGTACGGTAACAGTGGCTACACCTTC. The rearrangement uses TRBV5-6 and TRBJ1-2, with no clear D. CDR3 length: 14 amino acids. V dropped 0 bases and J dropped 7 bases, with 13 bases sitting between them. Germline CDR1 is SGHDT and CDR2 is YYEEEE.

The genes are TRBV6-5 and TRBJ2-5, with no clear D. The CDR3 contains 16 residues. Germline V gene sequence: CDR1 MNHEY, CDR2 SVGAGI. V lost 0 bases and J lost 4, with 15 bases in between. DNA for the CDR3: TGTGCCAGCAGTTACTCTTCCATTACCCTCAGAGAGACCCAGTACTTC. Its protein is CASSYSSITLRETQYF.

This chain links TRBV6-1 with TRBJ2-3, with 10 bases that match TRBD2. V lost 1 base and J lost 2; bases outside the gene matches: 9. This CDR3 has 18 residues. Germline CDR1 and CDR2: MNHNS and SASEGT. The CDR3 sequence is CASSEGTSGTPFTDTQYF. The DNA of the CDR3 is TGTGCCAGCAGTGAAGGGACTAGCGGAACTCCTTTCACAGATACGCAGTATTTT.

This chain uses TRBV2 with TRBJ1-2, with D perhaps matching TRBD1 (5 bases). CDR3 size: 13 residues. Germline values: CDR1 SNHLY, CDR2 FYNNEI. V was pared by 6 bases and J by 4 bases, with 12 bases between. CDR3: CASSPRQLYGYTF. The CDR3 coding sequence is TGTGCCAGCAGCCCCCGACAGCTCTATGGCTACACCTTC. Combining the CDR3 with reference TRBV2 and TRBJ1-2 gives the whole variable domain EPEVTQTPSHQVTQMGQEVILRCVPISNHLYFYWYRQILGQKVEFLVSFYNNEISEKSEIFDDQFSVERPDGSNFTLKIRSTKLEDSAMYFCASSPRQLYGYTFGSGTRLTVV.

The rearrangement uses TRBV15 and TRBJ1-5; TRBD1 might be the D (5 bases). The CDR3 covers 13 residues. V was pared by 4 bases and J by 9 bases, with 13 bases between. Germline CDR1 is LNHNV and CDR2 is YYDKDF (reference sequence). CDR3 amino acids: CATSTGKIRPQHF. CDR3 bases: TGTGCCACCAGCACAGGGAAAATTCGGCCCCAGCATTTT. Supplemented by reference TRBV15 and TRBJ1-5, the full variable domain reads DAMVIQNPRYQVTQFGKPVTLSCSQTLNHNVMYWYQQKSSQAPKLLFHYYDKDFNNEADTPDNFQSRRPNTSFCFLDIRSPGLGDTAMYLCATSTGKIRPQHFGDGTRLSIL.

Here the CDR3 DNA reads TGTGCCAGCAGCGGGGGGACTAGCAGGGAGACCCAGTACTTC. Its protein product is CASSGGTSRETQYF. The V and J genes are TRBV5-4 and TRBJ2-5, with 9 bases identical to TRBD2. Germline values: CDR1 SGHNT, CDR2 YYREEE (reference sequence). V was clipped by 4 bases and J by 5 bases; unmatched bases: 6. The CDR3 runs to 14 residues.